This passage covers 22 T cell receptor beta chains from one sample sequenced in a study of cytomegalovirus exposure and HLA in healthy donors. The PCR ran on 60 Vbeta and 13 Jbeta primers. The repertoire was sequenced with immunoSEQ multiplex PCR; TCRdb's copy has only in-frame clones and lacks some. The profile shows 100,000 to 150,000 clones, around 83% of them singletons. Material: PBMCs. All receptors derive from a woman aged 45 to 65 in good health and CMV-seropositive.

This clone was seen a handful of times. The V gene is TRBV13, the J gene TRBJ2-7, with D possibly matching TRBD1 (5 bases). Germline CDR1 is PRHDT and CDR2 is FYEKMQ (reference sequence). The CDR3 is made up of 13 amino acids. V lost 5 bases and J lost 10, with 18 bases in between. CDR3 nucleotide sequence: TGTGCCAGCAGCACGAGTCCTCTAGGGGATCAGTACTTC. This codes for CASSTSPLGDQYF.

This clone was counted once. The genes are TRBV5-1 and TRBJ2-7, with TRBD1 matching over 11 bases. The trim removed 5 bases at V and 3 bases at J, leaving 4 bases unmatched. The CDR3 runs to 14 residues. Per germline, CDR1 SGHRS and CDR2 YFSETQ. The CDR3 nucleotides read TGCGCCAGCAGTCCCGGGACAGGGGGCTACGAGCAGTACTTC. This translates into CASSPGTGGYEQYF. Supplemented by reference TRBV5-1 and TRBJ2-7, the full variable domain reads KAGVTQTPRYLIKTRGQQVTLSCSPISGHRSVSWYQQTPGQGLQFLFEYFSETQRNKGNFPGRFSGRQFSNSRSEMNVSTLELGDSALYLCASSPGTGGYEQYFGPGTRLTVT.

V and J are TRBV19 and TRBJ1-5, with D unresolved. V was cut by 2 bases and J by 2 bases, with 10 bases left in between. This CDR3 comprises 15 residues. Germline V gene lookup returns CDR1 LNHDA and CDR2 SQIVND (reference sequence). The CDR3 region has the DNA TGTGCCAGTAGTATATTTAGCCCGGGCAATCAGCCCCAGCATTTT. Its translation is CASSIFSPGNQPQHF. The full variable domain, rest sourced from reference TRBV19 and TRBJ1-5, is DGGITQSPKYLFRKEGQNVTLSCEQNLNHDAMYWYRQDPGQGLRLIYYSQIVNDFQKGDIAEGYSVSREKKESFPLTVTSAQKNPTAFYLCASSIFSPGNQPQHFGDGTRLSIL.

The CDR3 nucleotides read TGTGCCACCTCCTCCCCTGGCGGAAACACCATATATTTT. Translation gives CATSSPGGNTIYF. The gene calls are TRBV6-5 and TRBJ1-3, with D uncertain. The CDR3 runs 13 residues. CDR1 is MNHEY, CDR2 SVGAGI, per germline. Trimming removed 10 bases from V and 4 bases from J, with 14 bases in between.

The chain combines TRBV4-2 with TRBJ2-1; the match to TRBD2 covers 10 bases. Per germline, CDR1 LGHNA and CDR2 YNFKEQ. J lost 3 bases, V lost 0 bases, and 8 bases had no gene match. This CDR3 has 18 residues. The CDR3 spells CASSQDFGTSVIYNEQFF. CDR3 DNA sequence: TGTGCCAGCAGCCAAGATTTTGGGACTAGCGTAATCTACAATGAGCAGTTCTTC.

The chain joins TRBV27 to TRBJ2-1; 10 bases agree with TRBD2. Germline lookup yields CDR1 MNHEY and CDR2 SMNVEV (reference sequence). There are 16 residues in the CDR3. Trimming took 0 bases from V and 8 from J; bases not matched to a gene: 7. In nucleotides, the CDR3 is TGTGCCAGCAGTTTATCTAGCGGGAGGCGCCTTGATGAGCAGTTCTTC. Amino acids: CASSLSSGRRLDEQFF.

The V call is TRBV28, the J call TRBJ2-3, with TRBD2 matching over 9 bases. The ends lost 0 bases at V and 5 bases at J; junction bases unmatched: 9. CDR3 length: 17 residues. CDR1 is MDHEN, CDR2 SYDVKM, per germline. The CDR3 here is CASSLWGGSGSGDTQYF. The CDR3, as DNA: TGTGCCAGCAGTTTATGGGGGGGTAGCGGGAGTGGAGATACGCAGTATTTT.

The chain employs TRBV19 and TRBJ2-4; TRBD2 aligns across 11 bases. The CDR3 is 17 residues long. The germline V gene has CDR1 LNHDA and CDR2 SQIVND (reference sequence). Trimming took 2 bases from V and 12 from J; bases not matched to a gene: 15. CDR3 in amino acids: CASSIPTAIGTSGTQYF. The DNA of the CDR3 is TGTGCCAGTAGTATACCTACCGCCATCGGGACTAGCGGAACTCAGTACTTC.

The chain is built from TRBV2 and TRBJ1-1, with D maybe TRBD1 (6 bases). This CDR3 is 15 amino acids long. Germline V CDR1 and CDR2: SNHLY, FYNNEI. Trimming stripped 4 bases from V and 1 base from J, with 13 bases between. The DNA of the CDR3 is TGTGCCAGCAGTGCCGAGGGAGGGGGGAACACTGAAGCTTTCTTT. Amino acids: CASSAEGGGNTEAFF. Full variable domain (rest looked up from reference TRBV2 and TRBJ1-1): EPEVTQTPSHQVTQMGQEVILRCVPISNHLYFYWYRQILGQKVEFLVSFYNNEISEKSEIFDDQFSVERPDGSNFTLKIRSTKLEDSAMYFCASSAEGGGNTEAFFGQGTRLTVV.

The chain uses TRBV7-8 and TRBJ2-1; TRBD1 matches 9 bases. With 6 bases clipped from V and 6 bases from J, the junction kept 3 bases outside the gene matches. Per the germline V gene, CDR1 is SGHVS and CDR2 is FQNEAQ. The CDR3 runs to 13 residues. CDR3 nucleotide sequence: TGTGCCAGCAGTAGGGACAGGGTCAATGAGCAGTTCTTC. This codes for CASSRDRVNEQFF.

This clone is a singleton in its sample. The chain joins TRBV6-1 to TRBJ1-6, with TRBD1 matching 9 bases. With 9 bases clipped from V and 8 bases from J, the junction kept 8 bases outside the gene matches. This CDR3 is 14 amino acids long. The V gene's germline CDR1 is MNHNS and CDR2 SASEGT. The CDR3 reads CASYRGQRDSPLHF. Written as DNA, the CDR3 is TGTGCCAGTTACAGGGGGCAGAGGGATTCACCCCTCCACTTT.

The CDR3 loop is CASSLLATSSYNEQFF. DNA of the CDR3: TGTGCCAGCAGTTTATTAGCCACTAGCTCCTACAATGAGCAGTTCTTC. The V gene is TRBV27, the J gene TRBJ2-1; perhaps TRBD2 as D (5 bases). The CDR3 has 16 residues. V lost 1 base and J lost 0, with 10 bases in between. Germline values: CDR1 MNHEY, CDR2 SMNVEV (reference sequence).

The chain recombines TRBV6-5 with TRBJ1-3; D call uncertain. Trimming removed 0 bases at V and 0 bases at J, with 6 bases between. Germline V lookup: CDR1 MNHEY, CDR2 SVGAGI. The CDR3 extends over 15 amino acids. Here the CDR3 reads CASSYSSGSGNTIYF. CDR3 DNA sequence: TGTGCCAGCAGTTACTCGTCAGGCTCTGGAAACACCATATATTTT.

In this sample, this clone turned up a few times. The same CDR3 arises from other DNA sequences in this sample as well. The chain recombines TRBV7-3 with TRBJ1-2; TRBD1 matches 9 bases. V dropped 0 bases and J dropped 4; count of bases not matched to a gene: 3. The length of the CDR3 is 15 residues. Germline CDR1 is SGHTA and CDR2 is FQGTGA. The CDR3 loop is CASSLTGQGGYGYTF. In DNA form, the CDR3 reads TGTGCCAGCAGCTTAACGGGACAGGGTGGCTATGGCTACACCTTC.

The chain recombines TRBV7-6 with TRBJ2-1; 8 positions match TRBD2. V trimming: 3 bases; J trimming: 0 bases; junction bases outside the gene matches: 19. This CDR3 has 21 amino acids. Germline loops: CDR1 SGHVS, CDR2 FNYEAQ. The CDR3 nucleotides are TGTGCCAGCAGCTTCCCCCCTAGCGGGTCAAAACCAACGAGCTCCTACAATGAGCAGTTCTTC. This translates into CASSFPPSGSKPTSSYNEQFF.

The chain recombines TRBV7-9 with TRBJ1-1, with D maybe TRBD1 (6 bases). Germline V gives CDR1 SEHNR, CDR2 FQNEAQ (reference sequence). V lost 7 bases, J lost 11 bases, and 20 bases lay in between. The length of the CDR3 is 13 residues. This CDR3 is CASTVAGAVSAFF. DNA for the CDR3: TGTGCCAGCACCGTCGCAGGGGCGGTCAGTGCTTTCTTT.

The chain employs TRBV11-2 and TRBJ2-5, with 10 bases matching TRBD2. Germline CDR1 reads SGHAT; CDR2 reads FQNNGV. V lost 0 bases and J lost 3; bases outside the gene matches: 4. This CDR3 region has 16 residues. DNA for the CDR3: TGTGCCAGCAGCTTAGAATTCACTAGCGGGAAAGAGACCCAGTACTTC. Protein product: CASSLEFTSGKETQYF.

CDR3 sequence reads: CASSLLRPGQGGIYGYTF. The CDR3 region has the DNA TGTGCCAGCAGTTTATTACGGCCGGGACAGGGGGGAATTTATGGCTACACCTTC. The chain links TRBV27 to TRBJ1-2, with 11 bases lining up with TRBD1. The CDR3 consists of 18 residues. V gave up 1 base and J gave up 5 bases; unmatched junction bases: 12. CDR1 is MNHEY, CDR2 SMNVEV, per germline (reference sequence).

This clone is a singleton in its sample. Here the CDR3 DNA reads TGTGCCAGCAGTTTAATAGGACACAGAATACTCTACGAGCAGTACTTC. It codes for CASSLIGHRILYEQYF. J is TRBJ2-7 and V is TRBV27; perhaps TRBD1 as D (5 bases). CDR1 is MNHEY, CDR2 SMNVEV, per germline (reference sequence). Trimming took off 2 bases at V and 3 bases at J, with 17 bases between the two ends. The CDR3 extends over 16 amino acids.

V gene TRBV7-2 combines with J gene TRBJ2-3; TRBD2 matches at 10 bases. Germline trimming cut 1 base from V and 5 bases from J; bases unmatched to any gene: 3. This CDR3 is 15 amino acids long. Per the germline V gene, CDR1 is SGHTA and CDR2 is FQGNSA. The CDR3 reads CASSLERGGGDTQYF. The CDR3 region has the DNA TGTGCCAGCAGCTTAGAGCGGGGGGGAGGAGATACGCAGTATTTT.

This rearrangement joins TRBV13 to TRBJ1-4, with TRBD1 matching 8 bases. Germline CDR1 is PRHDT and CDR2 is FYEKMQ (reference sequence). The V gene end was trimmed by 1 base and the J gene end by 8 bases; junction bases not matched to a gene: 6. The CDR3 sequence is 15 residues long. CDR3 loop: CASSLVAGGQEKLFF. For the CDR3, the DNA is TGTGCCAGCAGCTTAGTTGCAGGGGGCCAGGAAAAACTGTTTTTT.

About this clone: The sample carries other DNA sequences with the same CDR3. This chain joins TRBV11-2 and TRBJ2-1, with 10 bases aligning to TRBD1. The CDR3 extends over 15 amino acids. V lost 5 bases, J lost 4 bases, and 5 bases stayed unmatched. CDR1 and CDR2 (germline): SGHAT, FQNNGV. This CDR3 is CASSTGTGAYNEQFF. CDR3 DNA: TGTGCCAGCAGCACGGGGACAGGGGCATACAATGAGCAGTTCTTC.